The sample holds many counts of the clone carrying this T cell receptor beta chain. Its target is unknown. This sample was taken from a study of CD8 T cells in ankylosing spondylitis. Whole-study findings and limits: Matched ankylosing spondylitis synovial fluid reportedly showed significant enrichment of disease-linked clones. Clones that were linked to disease were CD8+ and were relatively rare in peripheral blood. A TCR beta motif of under ten highly homologous variants seemed to mark ankylosing spondylitis blood. Certain motif variants had earlier appeared in reactive arthritis synovial fluid and blood.

The CDR3 spans 19 residues. TCRdb redid the calling of the 5' RACE reads with MiXCR, one entry per CDR3 protein. The table lists 200,000 to 250,000 distinct CDR3 sequences, 7% to 8% of them singletons, with 14% in the top ten. This TCR came from a male donor with ankylosing spondylitis. Sequences were obtained from blood, either unsorted or a sorted T cell fraction (not recorded which). The chain recombines TRBV21-1 with TRBJ2-1; the table assigns TRBD2, which was not confirmed against the DNA. TRBV21-1 represents a pseudogene. The CDR3 DNA reads as TGTGCCAGCAGCAAAGTCCCCCGGTTACTAGCGGAGTTGAAACATGAGCAGTTCTTC. Encoded protein: CASSKVPRLLAELKHEQFF.